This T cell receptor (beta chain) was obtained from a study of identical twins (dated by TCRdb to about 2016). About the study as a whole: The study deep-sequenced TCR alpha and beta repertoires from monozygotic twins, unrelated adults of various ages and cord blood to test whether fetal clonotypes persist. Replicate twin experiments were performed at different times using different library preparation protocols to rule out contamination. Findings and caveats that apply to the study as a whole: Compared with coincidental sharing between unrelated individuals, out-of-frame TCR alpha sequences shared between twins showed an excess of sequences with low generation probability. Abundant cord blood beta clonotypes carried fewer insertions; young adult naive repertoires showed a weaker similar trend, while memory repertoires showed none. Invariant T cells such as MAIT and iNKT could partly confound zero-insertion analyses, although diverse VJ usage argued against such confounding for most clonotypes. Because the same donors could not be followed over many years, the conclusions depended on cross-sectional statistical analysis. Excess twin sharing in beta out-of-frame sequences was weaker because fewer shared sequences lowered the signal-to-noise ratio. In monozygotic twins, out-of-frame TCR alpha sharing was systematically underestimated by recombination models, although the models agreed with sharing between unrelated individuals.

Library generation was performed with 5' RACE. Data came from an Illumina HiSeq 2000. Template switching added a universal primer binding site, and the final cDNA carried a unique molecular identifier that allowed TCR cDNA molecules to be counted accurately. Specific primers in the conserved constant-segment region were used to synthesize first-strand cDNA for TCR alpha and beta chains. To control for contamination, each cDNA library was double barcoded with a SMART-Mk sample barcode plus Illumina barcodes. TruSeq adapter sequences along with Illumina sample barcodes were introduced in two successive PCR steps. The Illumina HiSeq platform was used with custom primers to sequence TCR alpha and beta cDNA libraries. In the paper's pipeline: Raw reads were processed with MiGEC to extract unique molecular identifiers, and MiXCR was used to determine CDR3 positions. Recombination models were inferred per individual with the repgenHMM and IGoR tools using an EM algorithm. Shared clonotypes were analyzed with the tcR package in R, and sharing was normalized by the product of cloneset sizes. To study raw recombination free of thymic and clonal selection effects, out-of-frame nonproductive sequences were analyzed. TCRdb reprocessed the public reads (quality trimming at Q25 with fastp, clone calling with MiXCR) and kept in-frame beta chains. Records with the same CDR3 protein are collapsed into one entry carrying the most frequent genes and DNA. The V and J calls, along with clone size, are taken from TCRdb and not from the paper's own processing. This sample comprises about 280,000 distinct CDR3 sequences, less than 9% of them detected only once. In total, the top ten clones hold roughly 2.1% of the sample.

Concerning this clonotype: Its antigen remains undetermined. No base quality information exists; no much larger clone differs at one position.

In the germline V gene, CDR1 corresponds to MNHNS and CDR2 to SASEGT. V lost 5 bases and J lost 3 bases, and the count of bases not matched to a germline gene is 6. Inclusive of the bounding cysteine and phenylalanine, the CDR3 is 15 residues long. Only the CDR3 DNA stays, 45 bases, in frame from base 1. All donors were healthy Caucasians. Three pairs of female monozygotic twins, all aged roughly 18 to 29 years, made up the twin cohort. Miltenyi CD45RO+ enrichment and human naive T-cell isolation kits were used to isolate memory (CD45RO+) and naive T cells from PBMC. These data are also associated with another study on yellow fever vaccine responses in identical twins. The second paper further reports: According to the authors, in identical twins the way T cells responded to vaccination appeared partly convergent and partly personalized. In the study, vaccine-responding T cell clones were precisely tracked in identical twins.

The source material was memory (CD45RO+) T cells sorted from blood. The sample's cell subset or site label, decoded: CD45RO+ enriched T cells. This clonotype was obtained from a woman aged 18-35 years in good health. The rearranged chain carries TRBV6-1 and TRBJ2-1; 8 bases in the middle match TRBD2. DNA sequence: TGTGCCAGCAGTCCCCCGGGAGGGGGCTACAATGAGCAGTTCTTC. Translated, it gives CASSPPGGGYNEQFF.